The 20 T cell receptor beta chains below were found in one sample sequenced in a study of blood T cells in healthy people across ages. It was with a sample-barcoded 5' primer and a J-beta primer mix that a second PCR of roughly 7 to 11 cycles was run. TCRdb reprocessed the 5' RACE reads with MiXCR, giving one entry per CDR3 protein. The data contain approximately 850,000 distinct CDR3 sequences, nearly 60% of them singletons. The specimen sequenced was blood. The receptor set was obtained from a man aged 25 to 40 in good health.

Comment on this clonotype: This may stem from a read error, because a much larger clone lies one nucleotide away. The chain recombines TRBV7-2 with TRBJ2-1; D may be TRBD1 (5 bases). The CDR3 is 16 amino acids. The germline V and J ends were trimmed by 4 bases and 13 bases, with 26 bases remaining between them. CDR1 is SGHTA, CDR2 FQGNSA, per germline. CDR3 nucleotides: TGTGCCAGCAGCTCCCTCAGGGTGGGCGGCCAAGAGACCCAGTTCTTC. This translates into CASSSLRVGGQETQFF.

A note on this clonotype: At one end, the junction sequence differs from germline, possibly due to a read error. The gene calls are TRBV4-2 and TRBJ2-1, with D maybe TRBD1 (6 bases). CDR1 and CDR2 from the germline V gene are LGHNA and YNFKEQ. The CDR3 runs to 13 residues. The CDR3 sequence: CVSSRLTGDEQFF. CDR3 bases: TGTGTCAGCAGCCGGTTGACAGGCGATGAGCAGTTCTTC.

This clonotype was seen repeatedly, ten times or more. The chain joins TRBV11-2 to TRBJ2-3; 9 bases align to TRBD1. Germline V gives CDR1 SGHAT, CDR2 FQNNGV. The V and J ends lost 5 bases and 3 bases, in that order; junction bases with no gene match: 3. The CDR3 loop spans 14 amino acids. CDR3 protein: CASSRDRVTDTQYF. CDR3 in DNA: TGTGCCAGCAGCCGGGACAGGGTAACAGATACGCAGTATTTT.

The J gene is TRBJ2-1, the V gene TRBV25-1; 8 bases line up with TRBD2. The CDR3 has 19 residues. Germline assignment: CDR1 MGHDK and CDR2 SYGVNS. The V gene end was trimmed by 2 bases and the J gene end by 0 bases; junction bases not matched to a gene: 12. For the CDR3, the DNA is TGTGCCAGCAGTGAAGTACCCTCCCCCGGGACTAGCTCCTACAATGAGCAGTTCTTC. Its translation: CASSEVPSPGTSSYNEQFF.

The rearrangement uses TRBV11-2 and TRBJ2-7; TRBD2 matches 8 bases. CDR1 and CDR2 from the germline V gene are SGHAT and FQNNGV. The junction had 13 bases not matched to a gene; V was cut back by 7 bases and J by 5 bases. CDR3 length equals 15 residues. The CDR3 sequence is CASIKRENRVDEQYF. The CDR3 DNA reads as TGTGCCAGCATCAAGCGGGAGAACAGGGTCGACGAGCAGTACTTC.

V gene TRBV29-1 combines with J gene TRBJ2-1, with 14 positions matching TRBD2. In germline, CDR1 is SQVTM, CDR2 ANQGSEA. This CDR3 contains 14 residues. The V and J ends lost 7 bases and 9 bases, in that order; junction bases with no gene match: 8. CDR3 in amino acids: CSATGLAGVGEQFF. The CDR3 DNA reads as TGCAGCGCCACGGGACTAGCGGGAGTGGGTGAGCAGTTCTTC.

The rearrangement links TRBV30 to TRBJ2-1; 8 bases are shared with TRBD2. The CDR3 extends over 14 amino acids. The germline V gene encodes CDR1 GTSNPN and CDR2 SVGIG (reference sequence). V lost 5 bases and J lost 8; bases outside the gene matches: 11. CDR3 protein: CAWHSGLAFHEQFF. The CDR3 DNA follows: TGTGCCTGGCACTCTGGACTAGCCTTCCATGAGCAGTTCTTC.

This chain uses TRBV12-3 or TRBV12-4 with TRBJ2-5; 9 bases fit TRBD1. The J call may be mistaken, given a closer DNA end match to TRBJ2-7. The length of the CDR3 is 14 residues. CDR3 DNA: TGTGCCAGCAGTCCCGGGACAGGGTACCACGAGCAGTACTTC. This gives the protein CASSPGTGYHEQYF.

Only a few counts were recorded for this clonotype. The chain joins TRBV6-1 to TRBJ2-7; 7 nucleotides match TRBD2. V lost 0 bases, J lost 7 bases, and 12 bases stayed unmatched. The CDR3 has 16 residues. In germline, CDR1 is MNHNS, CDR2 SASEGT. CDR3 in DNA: TGTGCCAGCAGTGAAGCGATCGGTCGGGGGGAGGAGGAGCAGTACTTC. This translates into CASSEAIGRGEEEQYF.

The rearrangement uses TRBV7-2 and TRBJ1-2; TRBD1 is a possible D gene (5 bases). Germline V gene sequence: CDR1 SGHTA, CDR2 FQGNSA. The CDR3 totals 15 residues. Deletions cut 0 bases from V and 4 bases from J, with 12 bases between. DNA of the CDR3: TGTGCCAGCAGCTTAGCAGGGGCAGGAAGCTATGGCTACACCTTC. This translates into CASSLAGAGSYGYTF.

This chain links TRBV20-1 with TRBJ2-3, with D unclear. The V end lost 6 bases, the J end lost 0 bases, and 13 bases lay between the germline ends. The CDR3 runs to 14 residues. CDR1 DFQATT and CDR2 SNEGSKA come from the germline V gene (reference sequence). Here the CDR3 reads CSAQSNPSTDTQYF. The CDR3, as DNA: TGCAGTGCCCAGAGTAATCCTAGCACAGATACGCAGTATTTT.

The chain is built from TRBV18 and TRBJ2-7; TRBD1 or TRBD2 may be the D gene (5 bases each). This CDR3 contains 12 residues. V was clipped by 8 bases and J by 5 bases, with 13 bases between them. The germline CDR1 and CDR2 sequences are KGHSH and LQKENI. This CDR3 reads CASGDVGDEQYF. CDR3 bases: TGTGCCAGCGGAGACGTGGGGGACGAGCAGTACTTC.

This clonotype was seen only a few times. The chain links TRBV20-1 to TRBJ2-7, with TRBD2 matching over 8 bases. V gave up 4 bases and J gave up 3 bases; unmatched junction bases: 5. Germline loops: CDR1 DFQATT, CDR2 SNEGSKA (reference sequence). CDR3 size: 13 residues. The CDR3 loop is CSATGLAFYEQYF. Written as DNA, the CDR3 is TGCAGTGCTACTGGACTAGCCTTCTACGAGCAGTACTTC.

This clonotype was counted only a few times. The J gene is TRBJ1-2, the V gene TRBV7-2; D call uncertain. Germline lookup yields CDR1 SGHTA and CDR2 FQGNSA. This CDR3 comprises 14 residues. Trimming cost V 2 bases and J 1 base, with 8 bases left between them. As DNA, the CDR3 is TGTGCCAGCAGCTTAAACAGTAATAACTATGGCTACACCTTC. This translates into CASSLNSNNYGYTF.

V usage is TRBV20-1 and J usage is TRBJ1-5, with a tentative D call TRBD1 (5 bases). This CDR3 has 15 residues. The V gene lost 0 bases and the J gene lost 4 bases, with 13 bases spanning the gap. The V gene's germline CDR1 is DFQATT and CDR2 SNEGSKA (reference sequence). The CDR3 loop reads CSARDHQGGNQPQHF. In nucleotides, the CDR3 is TGCAGTGCTAGAGATCACCAGGGAGGAAATCAGCCCCAGCATTTT.

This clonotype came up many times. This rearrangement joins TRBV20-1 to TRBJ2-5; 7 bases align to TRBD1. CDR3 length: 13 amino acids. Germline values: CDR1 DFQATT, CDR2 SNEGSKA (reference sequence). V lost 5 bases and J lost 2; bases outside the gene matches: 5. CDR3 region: CSAAGTVQETQYF. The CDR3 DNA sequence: TGCAGTGCTGCCGGGACAGTACAAGAGACCCAGTACTTC.

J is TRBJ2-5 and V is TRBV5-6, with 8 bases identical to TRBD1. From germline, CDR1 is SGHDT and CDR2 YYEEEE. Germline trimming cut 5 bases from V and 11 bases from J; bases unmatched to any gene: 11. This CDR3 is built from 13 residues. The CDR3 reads CASSRTGIHEQYF. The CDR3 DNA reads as TGTGCCAGCAGTAGGACAGGGATTCATGAGCAGTACTTC.

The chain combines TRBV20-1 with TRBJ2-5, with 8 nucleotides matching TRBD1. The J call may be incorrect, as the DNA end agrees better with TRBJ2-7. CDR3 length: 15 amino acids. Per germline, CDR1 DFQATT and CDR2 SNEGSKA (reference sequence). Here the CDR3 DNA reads TGCAGTGCTAGAGCTCTACAGGGGGATGGGTACGAGCAGTACTTC. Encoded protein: CSARALQGDGYEQYF.

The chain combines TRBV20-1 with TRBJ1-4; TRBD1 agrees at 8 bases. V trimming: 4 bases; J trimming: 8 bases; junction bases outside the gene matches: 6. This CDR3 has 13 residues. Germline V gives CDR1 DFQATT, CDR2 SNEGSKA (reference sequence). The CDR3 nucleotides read TGCAGTGCTATACAGGGGGATCGGGAAAAACTGTTTTTT. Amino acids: CSAIQGDREKLFF.

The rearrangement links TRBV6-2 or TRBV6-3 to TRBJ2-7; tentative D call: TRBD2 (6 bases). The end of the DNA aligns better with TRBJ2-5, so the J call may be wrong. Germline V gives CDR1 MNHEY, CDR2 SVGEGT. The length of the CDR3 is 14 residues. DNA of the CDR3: TGTGCCAGCAGTTACACGGGAGTAGGGGAGACCCAGTACTTC. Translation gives CASSYTGVGETQYF.